A selection of T cell receptor beta chains follows, all from one sample in a study of CD8+ T cells in alopecia areata. The repertoire was sequenced with immunoSEQ multiplex PCR; TCRdb's copy has only in-frame clones and lacks some. The data hold around 100,000 clones, with just under 60% observed a single time. The specimen comprised CD8+ T cells sorted from blood, sampled at approximately week 55, from a patient treated with tofacitinib. The source of these receptors is a human donor with alopecia areata. CDR3s include the opening cysteine and the closing phenylalanine or tryptophan. The order of the fields is D gene, J gene, clone size, V gene, CDR3 protein, CDR3 DNA. A D gene is named only where the DNA matches it firmly. Clone size appears in some rows only: once, few, many, or a class for an expanded clone.

NA,TRBJ2-1,NA,TRBV5-6,CASTLGVHEQFF,TGTGCCAGCACCTTGGGGGTCCATGAGCAGTTCTTC
NA,TRBJ1-1,NA,TRBV6-1,CASTDGNTEAFF,TGTGCCAGCACGGACGGAAACACTGAAGCTTTCTTT
TRBD1,TRBJ1-4,many,TRBV7-9,CASSSNRGPTNEKLFF,TGTGCCAGCAGCTCTAACAGGGGGCCTACTAATGAAAAACTGTTTTTT
NA,TRBJ2-3,few,TRBV13,CASTPMGTDAYTQYF,TGTGCCAGCACCCCGATGGGGACGGATGCGTATACGCAGTATTTT
NA,TRBJ2-3,NA,TRBV2,CASWSSSGVTDTQYF,TGTGCCAGCTGGTCGAGTAGCGGTGTCACAGATACGCAGTATTTT
NA,TRBJ2-3,NA,TRBV27,CASSSPGASSTDTQYF,TGTGCCAGCAGTTCCCCCGGGGCTTCTAGCACAGATACGCAGTATTTT
NA,TRBJ1-6,NA,TRBV7-2,CASSPMGADSPLHF,TGTGCCAGCAGCCCCATGGGGGCAGATTCACCCCTCCACTTT
NA,TRBJ1-4,NA,TRBV30,CAWSVPREYEKLFF,TGTGCCTGGAGTGTTCCCAGGGAGTATGAAAAACTGTTTTTT
NA,TRBJ1-2,NA,TRBV6-5,CASSLTQGDYGYTF,TGTGCCAGCAGTTTAACACAGGGTGACTATGGCTACACCTTC
NA,TRBJ2-2,NA,TRBV30,CAWSVKYGRPGELFF,TGTGCCTGGAGTGTAAAGTACGGCAGGCCCGGGGAGCTGTTTTTT